Sequencing of this T cell receptor (beta chain) was carried out in a study of cytomegalovirus exposure and HLA in healthy donors. The CDR3 spans 15 residues. In germline, CDR1 is SGDLS, CDR2 YYNGEE. Trimming shortened V by 0 bases and J by 6 bases, and 15 bases separated the two germline ends. The PCR had 60 Vbeta and 13 Jbeta primers. Some clones are missing from TCRdb's copy, which holds only in-frame ones; the method was immunoSEQ multiplex PCR. The profile shows 60,000 to 70,000 clones, 80% of them singletons. This receptor was obtained from a woman younger than 45 in good health and CMV-seronegative. This chain connects TRBV9 to TRBJ1-2; a weak D match, TRBD1 (5 bases). Sequenced input: PBMCs. As DNA, the CDR3 is TGTGCCAGCAGCGTAGGCGGAAAGGGAGGGGATGGCTACACCTTC. Its translation: CASSVGGKGGDGYTF.